These 29 T cell receptor beta chains originate from one sample sequenced in a study of CD8 T cells in ankylosing spondylitis. Findings of the study overall: In ankylosing spondylitis blood, a motif of about 8 highly homologous TCR beta variants appeared characteristic.

TCRdb reanalysed the 5' RACE reads using MiXCR and keeps one entry per CDR3 protein. The table lists fewer than 400,000 distinct CDR3 sequences, under 8.5% of them singletons, with roughly 15% in the top ten. These receptors have no identified antigens. Material for sequencing was blood, either unsorted or a sorted T cell fraction (not recorded which). The receptors stem from a male donor with ankylosing spondylitis.

This clonotype has ten or more counts. V and J are TRBV4-2 and TRBJ1-5, with 7 bases matching TRBD1. In germline, CDR1 is LGHNA, CDR2 YNFKEQ. The trim removed 3 bases at V and 1 base at J, leaving 3 bases unmatched. The length of the CDR3 is 15 residues. The CDR3 DNA reads TGTGCCAGCAGCCAGTTACAGGGGAGCAATCAGCCCCAGCATTTT. Translated: CASSQLQGSNQPQHF.

This rearrangement joins TRBV5-8 to TRBJ2-1; 7 positions match TRBD2. V trimming: 7 bases; J trimming: 6 bases; junction bases outside the gene matches: 19. The germline V gene encodes CDR1 SGHTS and CDR2 YDEGEE. This CDR3 region has 17 residues. CDR3 in DNA: TGTGCCAGCGGCCCCGGGATCAGCGGGCGGGGGTCCAATGAGCAGTTCTTC. Translation gives CASGPGISGRGSNEQFF.

This chain joins TRBV6-2 or TRBV6-3 and TRBJ2-1; the match to TRBD1 covers 7 bases. This CDR3 has 14 amino acids. Germline V gene sequence: CDR1 MNHEY, CDR2 SVGEGT. The V gene end was trimmed by 7 bases and the J gene end by 9 bases; junction bases not matched to a gene: 12. In DNA, the CDR3 is TGTGCCAGCAAAACAACAGGGGCCAGGGTTGAGCAGTTCTTC. Protein product: CASKTTGARVEQFF.

In its sample, this clonotype was seen a few times. Here the CDR3 reads CASSAQTRATQYF. CDR3 in DNA: TGTGCCAGCAGCGCTCAGACTAGGGCTACGCAGTATTTT. This chain links TRBV9 with TRBJ2-3, with D possibly TRBD2 on 6 matching bases. CDR1 and CDR2 (germline): SGDLS, YYNGEE. CDR3 size: 13 residues. The V gene lost 3 bases and the J gene lost 8 bases, with 13 bases spanning the gap.

The chain carries TRBV6-1 and TRBJ2-1, with D possibly TRBD2 on 5 matching bases. This CDR3 contains 15 residues. The V end was cut by 6 bases, the J end by 4 bases, with 16 bases between. Germline V CDR1 and CDR2: MNHNS, SASEGT. The CDR3 coding sequence is TGTGCCAGCAGCCGAGCGGCGCGGAGTTACAATGAGCAGTTCTTC. Translating it yields CASSRAARSYNEQFF.

This clonotype was recorded a few times. The V gene is TRBV10-3, the J gene TRBJ2-5; D is possibly TRBD1 (5 bases). CDR1 and CDR2 from the germline V gene are ENHRY and SYGVKD. V was cut by 5 bases and J by 7 bases, with 11 bases left in between. CDR3 size: 12 residues. The CDR3 loop reads CAISTGQMTQYF. The DNA of the CDR3 is TGTGCCATCAGTACAGGCCAAATGACCCAGTACTTC.

This clonotype was seen only a few times. V and J are TRBV6-2 or TRBV6-3 and TRBJ1-4; D gene ambiguous. The CDR3 consists of 11 residues. Trimming removed 2 bases at V and 8 bases at J, with 3 bases between. Looked up from germline, CDR1 is MNHEY and CDR2 is SVGEGT. This chain's CDR3 is CASSYGEKLFF. CDR3 bases: TGTGCCAGCAGTTACGGGGAAAAACTGTTTTTT.

This clonotype was seen ten or more times. V usage is TRBV7-9 and J usage is TRBJ2-1; D not certain. CDR1 SEHNR and CDR2 FQNEAQ come from the germline V gene (reference sequence). The V and J ends lost 4 bases and 6 bases respectively, with 10 bases between them. The CDR3 is 13 amino acids. The CDR3 protein is CASSSPAANEQFF. CDR3 coding DNA: TGTGCCAGCAGCTCCCCAGCTGCCAATGAGCAGTTCTTC.

The chain employs TRBV5-6 and TRBJ2-5, with a tentative D call TRBD2 (6 bases). Per germline, CDR1 SGHDT and CDR2 YYEEEE. V was clipped by 2 bases and J by 5 bases, with 10 bases between them. The CDR3 has 13 amino acids. DNA of the CDR3: TGTGCCAGCAGCTTTGGGACTGTGGAGACCCAGTACTTC. Protein sequence: CASSFGTVETQYF.

The CDR3 DNA reads as TGTGCCACCAGCAGAGACTATTTTGAAAAACTGTTTTTT. As protein: CATSRDYFEKLFF. The chain carries TRBV15 and TRBJ1-4; D remains ambiguous. The CDR3 sequence is 13 residues long. The germline V and J ends were trimmed by 0 bases and 7 bases, with 6 bases remaining between them. The germline V gene encodes CDR1 LNHNV and CDR2 YYDKDF (reference sequence).

This clonotype was seen more than once but under ten times. The chain joins TRBV28 to TRBJ2-7; 12 bases agree with TRBD1. The CDR3 spans 15 residues. The J segment lost 5 bases and the V segment lost 4 bases, leaving 6 bases of the junction unmatched. Germline-derived CDR1 and CDR2 are MDHEN and SYDVKM. CDR3 DNA sequence: TGTGCCAGCAGTTCTCCGGGACAGGGGGCCCACGAGCAGTACTTC. This sequence encodes CASSSPGQGAHEQYF.

V usage is TRBV4-1 and J usage is TRBJ2-2, with 11 bases matching TRBD2. The trim removed 1 base at V and 2 bases at J, leaving 6 bases unmatched. The V gene's germline CDR1 is MGHRA and CDR2 YSYEKL. CDR3 size: 18 residues. The CDR3 region is CASSQAILAGGNTGELFF. The CDR3 bases are TGCGCCAGCAGCCAAGCGATTCTAGCGGGAGGAAACACCGGGGAGCTGTTTTTT.

This clonotype came up a few times. The rearrangement links TRBV6-2 or TRBV6-3 to TRBJ2-1; 15 bases agree with TRBD2. After removal of 6 bases from V and 7 bases from J, the junction contained 10 bases not matched to a gene. This CDR3 spans 17 amino acids. In germline, CDR1 is MNHEY, CDR2 SVGEGT. DNA for the CDR3: TGTGCCAGCAGCCCAGGACTAGCGGGAGGGCCGAGAAATGAGCAGTTCTTC. It yields the protein CASSPGLAGGPRNEQFF.

This clonotype was observed at least ten times. V usage is TRBV7-6 and J usage is TRBJ1-1; D gene ambiguous. Germline lookup yields CDR1 SGHVS and CDR2 FNYEAQ. The CDR3 is 14 amino acids. Trimming left V 0 bases short and J 0 bases short, with 5 bases between. The CDR3, as DNA: TGTGCCAGCAGCTTAGCGGATGTGAACACTGAAGCTTTCTTT. This encodes CASSLADVNTEAFF.

V and J are TRBV5-1 and TRBJ2-2; 9 nucleotides agree with TRBD1. CDR3 size: 14 residues. J was trimmed by 7 bases and V by 4 bases; bases with no gene match: 5. Germline CDR1 reads SGHRS; CDR2 reads YFSETQ. CDR3 sequence (DNA): TGCGCCAGCAGCCTGGGACAGGGCGGCGGGGAGCTGTTTTTT. Translation gives CASSLGQGGGELFF.

The CDR3 loop reads CASGTLSGANVLTF. The CDR3 DNA is TGTGCCAGCGGGACTCTCTCTGGGGCCAACGTCCTGACTTTC. The chain employs TRBV28 and TRBJ2-6; tentative D call: TRBD2 (6 bases). The germline V gene has CDR1 MDHEN and CDR2 SYDVKM. The CDR3 is made up of 14 amino acids. Trimming shortened V by 8 bases and J by 0 bases, and 8 bases separated the two germline ends.

The sample holds a few counts of this clonotype. The rearrangement links TRBV20-1 to TRBJ1-2; D gene ambiguous. Trimming took 3 bases from V and 5 from J, leaving 10 bases between them. Germline CDR1 reads DFQATT; CDR2 reads SNEGSKA (reference sequence). CDR3 length: 12 residues. Here the CDR3 DNA reads TGCAGTGCTAGTCCAGGCGAATATGGCTACACCTTC. Translated: CSASPGEYGYTF.

The chain joins TRBV19 to TRBJ1-1; 8 positions agree with TRBD1. This CDR3 comprises 15 residues. Germline V gives CDR1 LNHDA, CDR2 SQIVND (reference sequence). V lost 5 bases, J lost 4 bases, and 9 bases stayed unmatched. CDR3 sequence (DNA): TGTGCCAGTAGTCCCTCGACAGGGGAGTTCACTGAAGCTTTCTTT. Its protein is CASSPSTGEFTEAFF.

This chain joins TRBV10-1 and TRBJ2-5; D is tentatively TRBD1 or TRBD2 (5 bases each). This CDR3 is 14 amino acids long. The V end was cut by 5 bases, the J end by 1 base, with 11 bases between. Germline values: CDR1 WNHNN, CDR2 SYGVQD (reference sequence). The CDR3 bases are TGCGCCAGCAGTCCGGGACGCGCCCAAGAGACCCAGTACTTC. This sequence encodes CASSPGRAQETQYF.

This clonotype was counted at least ten times. The chain employs TRBV5-1 and TRBJ2-1; 10 bases fit TRBD2. Looked up from germline, CDR1 is SGHRS and CDR2 is YFSETQ. J was trimmed by 9 bases and V by 2 bases; bases with no gene match: 5. The CDR3 length is 14 residues. The CDR3, as DNA: TGCGCCAGCAGCTTCCCTAGCGGGAGTACTGAGCAGTTCTTC. Translation: CASSFPSGSTEQFF.

This clonotype was picked up a small number of times. The chain recombines TRBV20-1 with TRBJ2-1; no firm D call. V dropped 3 bases and J dropped 7 bases, with 16 bases sitting between them. CDR3 length: 14 residues. Germline V lookup: CDR1 DFQATT, CDR2 SNEGSKA (reference sequence). The CDR3 region has the DNA TGCAGTGCTAGTTCCTACGATAGCCAAAATGAGCAGTTCTTC. This encodes CSASSYDSQNEQFF.

This chain connects TRBV5-1 to TRBJ2-3, with 14 bases that match TRBD2. CDR1 and CDR2 (germline): SGHRS, YFSETQ. The J segment lost 4 bases and the V segment lost 4 bases, leaving 5 bases of the junction unmatched. CDR3 size: 16 residues. This CDR3 is CASSAGLAGVSDTQYF. The CDR3 nucleotides are TGCGCCAGCAGCGCGGGACTAGCGGGAGTCTCAGATACGCAGTATTTT.

This clonotype has only a few counts. V gene TRBV24-1 combines with J gene TRBJ2-1, with 7 bases aligning to TRBD2. The trim removed 3 bases at V and 0 bases at J, leaving 4 bases unmatched. This CDR3 is built from 16 residues. CDR1 is KGHDR, CDR2 SFDVKD, per germline. The CDR3 protein is CATSDRGESSYNEQFF. The DNA of the CDR3 is TGTGCCACCAGTGATCGGGGGGAGAGCTCCTACAATGAGCAGTTCTTC.

CDR3 protein: CSVLSPEDAEAFF. CDR3 in DNA: TGCAGCGTTCTTTCACCTGAAGACGCTGAAGCTTTCTTT. This chain connects TRBV29-1 to TRBJ1-1; the D is unclear. The CDR3 is made up of 13 amino acids. Trimming took off 5 bases at V and 6 bases at J, with 16 bases between the two ends. Germline values: CDR1 SQVTM, CDR2 ANQGSEA.

The gene calls are TRBV28 and TRBJ1-5; D may be TRBD1 (6 bases). V lost 2 bases to trimming and J lost 8 bases, with 7 bases between them. The CDR3 runs 12 residues. Germline V gene data show CDR1 as MDHEN and CDR2 as SYDVKM. CDR3 sequence reads: CASSLGQKPQHF. Written as DNA, the CDR3 is TGTGCCAGCAGTTTAGGACAGAAGCCCCAGCATTTT. The full variable domain, completed using reference TRBV28 and TRBJ1-5, is DVKVTQSSRYLVKRTGEKVFLECVQDMDHENMFWYRQDPGLGLRLIYFSYDVKMKEKGDIPEGYSVSREKKERFSLILESASTNQTSMYLCASSLGQKPQHFGDGTRLSIL.

V usage is TRBV12-3 or TRBV12-4 and J usage is TRBJ2-1; 8 bases fit TRBD2. The CDR3 is 17 amino acids. With 2 bases clipped from V and 1 base from J, the junction kept 7 bases outside the gene matches. CDR3 nucleotide sequence: TGTGCCAGCAGTTTAAGTGGTCGGGGGGGTTCCTACAATGAGCAGTTCTTC. Protein: CASSLSGRGGSYNEQFF.

This clonotype was recorded a few times. The chain has TRBV20-1 and TRBJ2-7; D possibly uses TRBD1 or TRBD2 (5 bases each). Trimming took off 5 bases at V and 1 base at J, with 18 bases between the two ends. The CDR3 runs to 15 residues. CDR1 DFQATT and CDR2 SNEGSKA come from the germline V gene (reference sequence). The CDR3 is CSAGPGTGRSYEQYF. The CDR3 nucleotides are TGCAGTGCTGGCCCCGGGACCGGACGTTCCTACGAGCAGTACTTC.

In its sample, this clonotype was seen a few times. The chain uses TRBV2 and TRBJ2-1, with 7 bases aligning to TRBD2. Germline CDR1 SNHLY, CDR2 FYNNEI. The CDR3 loop spans 16 amino acids. Trimming cost V 7 bases and J 0 bases; bases outside gene matches: 9. The CDR3: CASTRDYPSSYNEQFF. For the CDR3, the DNA is TGTGCCAGCACCAGGGACTACCCAAGCTCCTACAATGAGCAGTTCTTC.

The genes are TRBV7-4 and TRBJ1-5; D is perhaps TRBD1 (5 bases). This CDR3 has 20 residues. The ends were cut back, 0 bases at V and 1 base at J, with 22 bases in the middle. Germline CDR1 SGHVT, CDR2 SQSDAQ. DNA for the CDR3: TGTGCCAGCAGCTTAGCATGCCGGGATCAGGTTTGGGGGAGCAATCAGCCCCAGCATTTT. It yields the protein CASSLACRDQVWGSNQPQHF.